These T cell receptor beta chains were read from a single sample in a study of blood T cell repertoires in COVID-19. Clones were sequenced by immunoSEQ multiplex PCR, and TCRdb holds only the in-frame ones, with some missing. The sample holds around 200,000 clones, about 80% seen once. What was sequenced was peripheral blood. The receptors were gathered from a human donor with acute or convalescent COVID-19. The donor label of this sample is uncertain. Each CDR3 is given with its conserved first and last residue. Fields, in order: J gene, clone size, D gene, V gene, CDR3 DNA, CDR3 protein. The D gene is left open where the match is weak. Some rows mark clone size as missing; the rest say once, few, many or name a class of expanded clone.

j_call: TRBJ1-1; clone_size: few; d_call: -; v_call: TRBV4-1; cdr3_nt: TGCGCCAGCAGCTCCCCCGGACAGCTACATGAAGCTTTCTTT; cdr3_aa: CASSSPGQLHEAFF
j_call: TRBJ2-4; clone_size: few; d_call: TRBD1; v_call: TRBV2; cdr3_nt: TGTGCCAGCAGTGGGGACAGAAGGTCCAAAAACATTCAGTACTTC; cdr3_aa: CASSGDRRSKNIQYF
j_call: TRBJ2-2; clone_size: -; d_call: -; v_call: TRBV2; cdr3_nt: TGTGCCAGCAGTGCCGGGGGTCTTAACACCGGGGAGCTGTTTTTT; cdr3_aa: CASSAGGLNTGELFF
j_call: TRBJ2-1; clone_size: -; d_call: -; v_call: TRBV7-9; cdr3_nt: TGTGCCAGCAGCTCCCCCCGGGTTGCCCCCCGCCGGTTCTTC; cdr3_aa: CASSSPRVAPRRFF
j_call: TRBJ1-4; clone_size: -; d_call: TRBD1; v_call: TRBV2; cdr3_nt: TGTGCCAGCAGTGAAACAGGGGAGAATGAAAAACTGTTTTTT; cdr3_aa: CASSETGENEKLFF
j_call: TRBJ2-1; clone_size: -; d_call: -; v_call: TRBV9; cdr3_nt: TGTGCCAGCAGCGTAGCGGCGGGGAATTACAATGAGCAGTTCTTC; cdr3_aa: CASSVAAGNYNEQFF
j_call: TRBJ1-2; clone_size: -; d_call: TRBD1; v_call: TRBV5-8; cdr3_nt: TGTGCCAGCAGCTTGGCTCGGGACAGAATCTATGGCTACACCTTC; cdr3_aa: CASSLARDRIYGYTF
j_call: TRBJ1-6; clone_size: -; d_call: -; v_call: TRBV7-8; cdr3_nt: TGTGCCAGCAGCCGGACGGGATCACCCCTCCACTTT; cdr3_aa: CASSRTGSPLHF
j_call: TRBJ1-2; clone_size: -; d_call: TRBD1; v_call: TRBV5-4; cdr3_nt: TGTGCCAGCAGCTCGACAGGGATCGAGGGCTACACCTTC; cdr3_aa: CASSSTGIEGYTF
j_call: TRBJ2-7; clone_size: -; d_call: -; v_call: TRBV7-6; cdr3_nt: TGTGCCAGCAGCTTAGGTGGGGGCCTTCTCTACGAGCAGTACTTC; cdr3_aa: CASSLGGGLLYEQYF
j_call: TRBJ2-7; clone_size: -; d_call: TRBD2; v_call: TRBV7-3; cdr3_nt: TGTGCCAGCAGCTTAAGGCGAGCGGGGACCTACGAGCAGTACTTC; cdr3_aa: CASSLRRAGTYEQYF
j_call: TRBJ2-3; clone_size: -; d_call: TRBD2; v_call: TRBV9; cdr3_nt: TGTGCCAGCAGCGTAGGACTAGCGGGGAAAACTAGCACAGATACGCAGTATTTT; cdr3_aa: CASSVGLAGKTSTDTQYF
j_call: TRBJ2-3; clone_size: -; d_call: -; v_call: TRBV3-1/TRBV3-2; cdr3_nt: TGTGCCAGCAGCCAAGACCCCGACAGTCTATATACAGATACGCAGTATTTT; cdr3_aa: CASSQDPDSLYTDTQYF
j_call: TRBJ1-5; clone_size: -; d_call: TRBD1; v_call: TRBV5-6; cdr3_nt: TGTGCCAGCAGCTCGCAGACAGGGAGGCTGGGCAATCAGCCCCAGCATTTT; cdr3_aa: CASSSQTGRLGNQPQHF
j_call: TRBJ1-1; clone_size: -; d_call: TRBD1; v_call: TRBV7-9; cdr3_nt: TGTGCCAGCAGCTCCCGGGACAGGGGGAACACTGAAGCTTTCTTT; cdr3_aa: CASSSRDRGNTEAFF
j_call: TRBJ2-5; clone_size: -; d_call: -; v_call: TRBV29-1; cdr3_nt: TGCAGCGGCAAGCTAACAGGGGGGGGAGAGACCCAGTACTTC; cdr3_aa: CSGKLTGGGETQYF
j_call: TRBJ2-6; clone_size: -; d_call: -; v_call: TRBV30; cdr3_nt: TGTGCCTGGAGAACTAGACCGACTTTCTCTGGGGCCAACGTCCTGACTTTC; cdr3_aa: CAWRTRPTFSGANVLTF
j_call: TRBJ1-1; clone_size: -; d_call: TRBD1; v_call: TRBV30; cdr3_nt: TGTGCCTGCAATCCTACCGGGACAGGGATCACTGAAGCTTTCTTT; cdr3_aa: CACNPTGTGITEAFF
j_call: TRBJ2-5; clone_size: -; d_call: -; v_call: TRBV28; cdr3_nt: TGTGCCAGCAGTTTAGTAGGGGCTCGGACCCAGTACTTC; cdr3_aa: CASSLVGARTQYF
j_call: TRBJ2-1; clone_size: once; d_call: TRBD2; v_call: TRBV9; cdr3_nt: TGTGCCAGCAGCGAAGGACTAGCGGGAGGGCCCTACAATGAGCAGTTCTTC; cdr3_aa: CASSEGLAGGPYNEQFF
j_call: TRBJ1-2; clone_size: -; d_call: -; v_call: TRBV27; cdr3_nt: TGTGCCAGCAGTTTTCGAGGGGGTCTTAACTATGGCTACACCTTC; cdr3_aa: CASSFRGGLNYGYTF
j_call: TRBJ1-1; clone_size: -; d_call: -; v_call: TRBV5-1; cdr3_nt: TGCGCCAGCAGGTTGACAGTCATGAACACTGAAGCTTTCTTT; cdr3_aa: CASRLTVMNTEAFF
j_call: TRBJ1-1; clone_size: -; d_call: TRBD1; v_call: TRBV5-8; cdr3_nt: TGTGCCAGCAGCCGGGACAGAGACACTGAAGCTTTCTTT; cdr3_aa: CASSRDRDTEAFF
j_call: TRBJ1-1; clone_size: -; d_call: TRBD1; v_call: TRBV5-1; cdr3_nt: TGCGCCAGCAGCTTGGAGGCAGGGGGAGGTACTGAAGCTTTCTTT; cdr3_aa: CASSLEAGGGTEAFF
j_call: TRBJ2-7; clone_size: -; d_call: -; v_call: TRBV4-1; cdr3_nt: TGCGCCAGCAGCCAGACAGGGAGGAGGAACGAGCAGTACTTC; cdr3_aa: CASSQTGRRNEQYF
j_call: TRBJ1-6; clone_size: -; d_call: -; v_call: TRBV6-4; cdr3_nt: TGTGCCAGCAGTATTACTTACCTGACAGGCCAGGCCGGGTCGCTCCACTTT; cdr3_aa: CASSITYLTGQAGSLHF
j_call: TRBJ2-7; clone_size: -; d_call: -; v_call: TRBV27; cdr3_nt: TGTGCCAGCAGTTTAATAGGGAGCTCCTACGAGCAGTACTTC; cdr3_aa: CASSLIGSSYEQYF